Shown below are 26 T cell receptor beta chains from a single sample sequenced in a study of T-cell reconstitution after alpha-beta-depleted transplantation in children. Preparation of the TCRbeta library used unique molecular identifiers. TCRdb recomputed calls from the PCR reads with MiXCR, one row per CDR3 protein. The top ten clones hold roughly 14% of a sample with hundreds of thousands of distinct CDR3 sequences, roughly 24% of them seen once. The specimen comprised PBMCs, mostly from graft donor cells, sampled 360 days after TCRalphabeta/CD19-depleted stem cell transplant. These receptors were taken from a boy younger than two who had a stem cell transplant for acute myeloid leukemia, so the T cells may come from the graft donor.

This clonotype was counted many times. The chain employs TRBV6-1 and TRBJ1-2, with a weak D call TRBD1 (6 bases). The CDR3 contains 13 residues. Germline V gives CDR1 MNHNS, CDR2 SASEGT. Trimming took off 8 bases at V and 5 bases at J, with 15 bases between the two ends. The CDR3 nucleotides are TGTGCCAGCCGTGGAATAGGGACATATGGCTACACCTTC. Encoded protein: CASRGIGTYGYTF.

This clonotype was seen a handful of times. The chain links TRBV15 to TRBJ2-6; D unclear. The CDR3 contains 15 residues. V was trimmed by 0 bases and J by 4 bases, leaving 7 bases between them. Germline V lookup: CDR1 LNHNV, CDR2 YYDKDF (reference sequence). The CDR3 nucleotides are TGTGCCACCAGCAGAGACGTGTCCGGGGCCAACGTCCTGACTTTC. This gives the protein CATSRDVSGANVLTF.

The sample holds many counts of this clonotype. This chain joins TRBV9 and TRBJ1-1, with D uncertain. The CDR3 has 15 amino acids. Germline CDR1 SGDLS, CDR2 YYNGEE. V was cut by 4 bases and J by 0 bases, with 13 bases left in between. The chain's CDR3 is CASSPLLSMNTEAFF. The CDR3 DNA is TGTGCCAGCAGCCCTCTCCTCTCCATGAACACTGAAGCTTTCTTT.

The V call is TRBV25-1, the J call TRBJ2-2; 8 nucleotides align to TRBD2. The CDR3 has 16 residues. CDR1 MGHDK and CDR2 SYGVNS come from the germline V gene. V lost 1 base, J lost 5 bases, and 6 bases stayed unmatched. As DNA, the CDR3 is TGTGCCAGCAGTGAATTTGGACTAGCAGTTACCGGGGAGCTGTTTTTT. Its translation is CASSEFGLAVTGELFF.

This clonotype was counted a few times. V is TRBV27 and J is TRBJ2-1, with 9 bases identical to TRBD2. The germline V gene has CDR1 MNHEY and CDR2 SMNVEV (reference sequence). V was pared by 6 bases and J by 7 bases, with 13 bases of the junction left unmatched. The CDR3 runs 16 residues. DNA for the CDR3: TGTGCCAGCAGCACCCCCATGGCGGGGGGGCAGAATGAGCAGTTCTTC. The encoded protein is CASSTPMAGGQNEQFF.

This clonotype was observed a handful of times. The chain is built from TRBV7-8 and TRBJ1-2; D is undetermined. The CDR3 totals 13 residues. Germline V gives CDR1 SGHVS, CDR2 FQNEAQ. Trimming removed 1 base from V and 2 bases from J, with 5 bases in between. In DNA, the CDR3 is TGTGCCAGCAGCTTAGAGAGAAACTATGGCTACACCTTC. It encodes CASSLERNYGYTF. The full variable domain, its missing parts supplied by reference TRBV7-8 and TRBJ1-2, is GAGVSQSPRYKVAKRGQDVALRCDPISGHVSLFWYQQALGQGPEFLTYFQNEAQLDKSGLPSDRFFAERPEGSVSTLKIQRTQQEDSAVYLCASSLERNYGYTFGSGTRLTVV.

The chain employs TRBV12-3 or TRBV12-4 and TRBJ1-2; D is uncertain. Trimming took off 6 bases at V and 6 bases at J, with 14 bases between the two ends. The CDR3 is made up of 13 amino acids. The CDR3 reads CASRYLGRNGYTF. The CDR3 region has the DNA TGTGCCAGCAGGTACCTCGGGAGGAATGGCTACACCTTC.

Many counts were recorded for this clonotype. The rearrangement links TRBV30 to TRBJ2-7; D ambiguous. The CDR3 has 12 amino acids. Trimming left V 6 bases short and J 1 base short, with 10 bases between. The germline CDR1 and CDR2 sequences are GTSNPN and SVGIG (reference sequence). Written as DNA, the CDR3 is TGTGCCTGTACCGATGGTTCCTACGAGCAGTACTTC. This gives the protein CACTDGSYEQYF.

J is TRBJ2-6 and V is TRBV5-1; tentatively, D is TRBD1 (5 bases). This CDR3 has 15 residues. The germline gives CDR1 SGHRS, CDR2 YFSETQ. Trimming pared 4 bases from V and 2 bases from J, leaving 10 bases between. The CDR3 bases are TGCGCCAGCAGCCGGGCAGGGACTGGGGCCAACGTCCTGACTTTC. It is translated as CASSRAGTGANVLTF.

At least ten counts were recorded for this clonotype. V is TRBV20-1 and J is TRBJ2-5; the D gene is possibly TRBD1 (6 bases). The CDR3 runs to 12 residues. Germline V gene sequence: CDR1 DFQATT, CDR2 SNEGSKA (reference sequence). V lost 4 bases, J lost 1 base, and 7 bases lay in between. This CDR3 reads CSATDSQETQYF. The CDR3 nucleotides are TGCAGTGCTACGGACAGCCAAGAGACCCAGTACTTC.

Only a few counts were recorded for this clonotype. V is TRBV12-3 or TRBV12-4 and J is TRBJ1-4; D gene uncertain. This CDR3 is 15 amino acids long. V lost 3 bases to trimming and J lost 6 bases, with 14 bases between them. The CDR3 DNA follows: TGTGCCAGCAGTTTTCGGGATTCGGGGTATGAAAAACTGTTTTTT. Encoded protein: CASSFRDSGYEKLFF.

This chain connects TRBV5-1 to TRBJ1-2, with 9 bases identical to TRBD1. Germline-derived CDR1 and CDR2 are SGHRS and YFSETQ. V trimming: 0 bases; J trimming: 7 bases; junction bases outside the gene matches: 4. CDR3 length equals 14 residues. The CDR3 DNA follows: TGCGCCAGCAGCTTGGGGACAGGGGAAGTTGGCTACACCTTC. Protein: CASSLGTGEVGYTF.

This chain's CDR3 is CSARSGDGSYTEAFF. The CDR3 nucleotides are TGCAGTGCTAGATCCGGGGACGGAAGTTACACTGAAGCTTTCTTT. The V gene is TRBV20-1, the J gene TRBJ1-1; D perhaps matches TRBD1 (5 bases). The CDR3 extends over 15 amino acids. V gave up 2 bases and J gave up 3 bases, with 16 bases separating them. The germline gives CDR1 DFQATT, CDR2 SNEGSKA (reference sequence).

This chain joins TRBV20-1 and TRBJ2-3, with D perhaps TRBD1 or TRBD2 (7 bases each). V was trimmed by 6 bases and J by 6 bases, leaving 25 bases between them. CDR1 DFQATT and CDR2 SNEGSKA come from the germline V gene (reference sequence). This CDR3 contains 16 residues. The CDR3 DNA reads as TGCAGTGCACCTCCTAGGCCAGGGGGGGGGTGGGATACGCAGTATTTT. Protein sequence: CSAPPRPGGGWDTQYF.

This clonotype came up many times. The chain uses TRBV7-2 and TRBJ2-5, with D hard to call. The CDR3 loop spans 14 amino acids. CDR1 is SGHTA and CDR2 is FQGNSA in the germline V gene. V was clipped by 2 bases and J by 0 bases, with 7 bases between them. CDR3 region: CASSLSGNQETQYF. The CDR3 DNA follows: TGTGCCAGCAGCTTAAGTGGCAACCAAGAGACCCAGTACTTC.

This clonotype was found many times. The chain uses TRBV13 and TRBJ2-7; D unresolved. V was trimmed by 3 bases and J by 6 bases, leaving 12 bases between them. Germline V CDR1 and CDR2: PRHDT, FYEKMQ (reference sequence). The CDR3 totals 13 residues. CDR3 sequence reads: CASSFGLGREQYV. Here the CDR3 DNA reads TGTGCCAGCAGCTTCGGGCTGGGTCGCGAGCAGTACGTC.

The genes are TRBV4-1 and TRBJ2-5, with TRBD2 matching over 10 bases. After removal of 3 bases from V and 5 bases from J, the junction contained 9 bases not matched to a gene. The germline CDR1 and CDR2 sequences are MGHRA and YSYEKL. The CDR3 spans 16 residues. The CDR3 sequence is CASSQDQGLATETQYF. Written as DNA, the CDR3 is TGCGCCAGCAGCCAGGACCAGGGACTAGCGACGGAGACCCAGTACTTC.

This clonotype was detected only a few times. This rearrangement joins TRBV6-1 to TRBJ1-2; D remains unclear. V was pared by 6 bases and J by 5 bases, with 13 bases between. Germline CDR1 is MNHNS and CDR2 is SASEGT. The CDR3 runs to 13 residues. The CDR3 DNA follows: TGTGCCAGCAGGGACCGTTCGGGTTATGGCTACACCTTC. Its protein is CASRDRSGYGYTF.

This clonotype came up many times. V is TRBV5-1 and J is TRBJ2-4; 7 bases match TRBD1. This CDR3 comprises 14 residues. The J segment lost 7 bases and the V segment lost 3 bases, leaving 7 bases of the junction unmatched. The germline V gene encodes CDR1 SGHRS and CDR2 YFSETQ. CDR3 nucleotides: TGCGCCAGCAGCTGGGCACAGGGGACGAACATTCAGTACTTC. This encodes CASSWAQGTNIQYF.

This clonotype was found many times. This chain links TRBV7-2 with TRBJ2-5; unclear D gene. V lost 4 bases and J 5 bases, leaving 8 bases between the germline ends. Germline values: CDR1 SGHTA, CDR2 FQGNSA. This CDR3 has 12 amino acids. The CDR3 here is CASSSYEETQYF. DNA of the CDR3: TGTGCCAGCAGCTCCTACGAGGAGACCCAGTACTTC.

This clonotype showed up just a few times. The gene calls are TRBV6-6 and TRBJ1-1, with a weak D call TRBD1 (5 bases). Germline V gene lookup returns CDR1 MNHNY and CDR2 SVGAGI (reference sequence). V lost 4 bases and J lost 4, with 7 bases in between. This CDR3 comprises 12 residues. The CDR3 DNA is TGTGCCAGCAGTTGGGGGAGCACTGAAGCTTTCTTT. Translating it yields CASSWGSTEAFF.

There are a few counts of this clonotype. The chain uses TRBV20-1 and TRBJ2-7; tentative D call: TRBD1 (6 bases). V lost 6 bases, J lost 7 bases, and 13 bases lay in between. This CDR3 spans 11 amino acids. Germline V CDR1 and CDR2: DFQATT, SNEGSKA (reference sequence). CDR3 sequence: CSAQGSGEQYV. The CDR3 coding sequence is TGCAGTGCCCAGGGGTCCGGGGAGCAGTACGTC.

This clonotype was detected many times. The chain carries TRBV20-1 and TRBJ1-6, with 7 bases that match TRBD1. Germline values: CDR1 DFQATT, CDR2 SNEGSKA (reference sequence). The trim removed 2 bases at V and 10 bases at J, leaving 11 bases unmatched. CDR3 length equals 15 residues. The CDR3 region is CSARHNWDSDSPLHF. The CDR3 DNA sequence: TGCAGTGCTAGACACAATTGGGACAGTGACTCACCCCTCCACTTT.

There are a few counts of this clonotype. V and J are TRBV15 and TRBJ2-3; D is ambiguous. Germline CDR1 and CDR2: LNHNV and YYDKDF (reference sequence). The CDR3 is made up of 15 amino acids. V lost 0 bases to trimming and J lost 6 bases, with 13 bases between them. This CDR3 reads CATSRDGLPRDTQYF. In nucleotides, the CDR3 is TGTGCCACCAGCAGAGACGGGCTACCCCGGGATACGCAGTATTTT.

The CDR3 DNA reads as TGCAGTGCTAAAAATATGACGACAGGCTATGGCTACACCTTC. Residues: CSAKNMTTGYGYTF. This chain links TRBV20-1 with TRBJ1-2, with a weak D call TRBD1 (6 bases). The CDR3 is made up of 14 amino acids. CDR1 is DFQATT, CDR2 SNEGSKA, per germline (reference sequence). Trimming shortened V by 4 bases and J by 4 bases, and 16 bases separated the two germline ends.

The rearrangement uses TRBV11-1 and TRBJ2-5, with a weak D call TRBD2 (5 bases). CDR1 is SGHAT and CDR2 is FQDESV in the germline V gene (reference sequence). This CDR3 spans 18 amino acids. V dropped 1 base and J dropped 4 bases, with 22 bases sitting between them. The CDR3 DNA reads TGTGCCAGCAGCTTAGGAAAAGTTATAATCGGGGTTCCAGAGACCCAGTACTTC. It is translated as CASSLGKVIIGVPETQYF.